The subject of this entry is one TCR beta chain. The target antigen is unknown. At one end, the junction sequence differs from germline, possibly due to a read error. The researchers produced TCR beta cDNA from roughly 500 ng total RNA with a constant-region primer. Generation of the TCR beta libraries relied on three nested multiplex PCR rounds using slightly modified ARM-PCR. The study ran its first two PCR rounds for around 9 cycles each, using TRBV1-TRBV30 forward primers and a C-beta reverse primer. A single record per CDR3 protein comes from TCRdb applying MiXCR to the multiplex PCR reads. This repertoire shows about 92,000 distinct CDR3 sequences, less than 75% found once; its top ten account for around 30%. The data were obtained in a study of tumor-infiltrating lymphocytes in primary liver carcinoma. The CDR3 consists of 15 residues. Germline V gives CDR1 MNHNS, CDR2 SASEGT. Study conclusions and caveats: Tumor-adjacent and tumor-blood pairs showed less overlap than tumor region pairs.

Total RNA and DNA came together from 20-30 mg of bulk tissue without cell sorting. Sample: tumor-adjacent normal liver tissue. This TCR came from a man in his forties or fifties with primary liver carcinoma and hepatitis B virus infection. The rearrangement joins TRBV6-1 to TRBJ1-1; D might be TRBD1 (5 bases). The CDR3 region is CASTQRTGDFTDAFF. In DNA, the CDR3 is TGTGCCAGCACCCAAAGGACTGGGGACTTCACTGACGCTTTCTTT.